These 20 T cell receptor beta chains came from one sample sequenced in a study of shared clonotypes between healthy human individuals. Here immunoSEQ multiplex PCR was the method, and the copy in TCRdb shows in-frame clones only, minus some. The sample lists around 1.5 million clones; around 98% were seen once. Sequences were obtained from naive CD4+ T cells sorted from blood. Subset of the sample: CD45RA+ positively selected. These receptors were collected from a man aged 25 to 45 in good health.

The CDR3 coding sequence is TGTGCCAGCGCCAGGGACGGCTACGAGCAGTACTTC. Amino acid sequence: CASARDGYEQYF. The chain recombines TRBV6-5 with TRBJ2-7; D tentatively reads TRBD1 or TRBD2 (5 bases each). This CDR3 spans 12 amino acids. Germline CDR1 MNHEY, CDR2 SVGAGI. V lost 8 bases and J lost 3, with 11 bases in between.

The chain employs TRBV11-3 and TRBJ2-7; TRBD1 or TRBD2 may be the D gene (6 bases each). V was shortened by 1 base and J by 5 bases, with 12 bases between the two germline ends. Germline V gives CDR1 SGHNT, CDR2 YENEEA. The CDR3 is 14 residues long. CDR3 sequence (DNA): TGTGCCAGCAGCTTAGGCGGGGCAGGGGACGAGCAGTACTTC. Protein: CASSLGGAGDEQYF.

This chain uses TRBV27 with TRBJ1-4; D unclear. The CDR3 loop spans 15 amino acids. Trimming took 3 bases from V and 10 from J, leaving 18 bases between them. CDR1 is MNHEY, CDR2 SMNVEV, per germline (reference sequence). CDR3 DNA sequence: TGTGCCAGCAGTTTGATCCCCGGACGAGTCGGAAAACTGTTTTTT. Translated, it gives CASSLIPGRVGKLFF.

This chain joins TRBV20-1 and TRBJ2-7, with a possible D match to TRBD2 (5 bases). The CDR3 extends over 11 amino acids. V lost 3 bases and J 7 bases, leaving 10 bases between the germline ends. In germline, CDR1 is DFQATT, CDR2 SNEGSKA (reference sequence). CDR3 DNA sequence: TGCAGTGCTAGTGCGCTAGCAGAGCAGTACTTC. The encoded protein is CSASALAEQYF.

The V call is TRBV7-8, the J call TRBJ2-7; D uncertain. Per germline, CDR1 SGHVS and CDR2 FQNEAQ. CDR3 length equals 16 residues. Trimming removed 2 bases from V and 2 bases from J, with 16 bases in between. The CDR3 nucleotides are TGTGCCAGCAGCTTATCGGCGCAGATTAGGACCTACGAGCAGTACTTC. Translated, it gives CASSLSAQIRTYEQYF.

The rearrangement uses TRBV5-1 and TRBJ2-1; 9 bases fit TRBD2. The V segment lost 3 bases and the J segment 8 bases; nucleotides outside the gene matches: 15. The germline V gene has CDR1 SGHRS and CDR2 YFSETQ. CDR3 size: 17 residues. CDR3 coding DNA: TGCGCCAGCAGCTCGACACAATTAGCGGGAGAAAATTATGAGCAGTTCTTC. Translation: CASSSTQLAGENYEQFF.

The chain recombines TRBV15 with TRBJ2-3, with D tentatively TRBD2 (6 bases). The V and J ends lost 4 bases and 4 bases respectively, with 18 bases between them. Germline V CDR1 and CDR2: LNHNV, YYDKDF (reference sequence). CDR3 size: 16 residues. CDR3 DNA: TGTGCCACCAGCAAGTTTACTCCCGGGAGTTCAGATACGCAGTATTTT. Translation: CATSKFTPGSSDTQYF. The full variable domain, in which reference TRBV15 and TRBJ2-3 provide the parts outside the CDR3, is DAMVIQNPRYQVTQFGKPVTLSCSQTLNHNVMYWYQQKSSQAPKLLFHYYDKDFNNEADTPDNFQSRRPNTSFCFLDIRSPGLGDTAMYLCATSKFTPGSSDTQYFGPGTRLTVL.

The chain couples TRBV6-6 to TRBJ2-7, with 7 bases fitting TRBD2. Unmatched junction bases numbered 7, after V lost 7 bases and J lost 1 base. This CDR3 has 14 amino acids. Germline V gene data show CDR1 as MNHNY and CDR2 as SVGAGI (reference sequence). The CDR3 DNA sequence: TGTGCCAGCACAGAAGCGGGGAAATCCTACGAGCAGTACTTC. It encodes CASTEAGKSYEQYF.

The chain links TRBV10-3 to TRBJ1-2; 9 bases align to TRBD1. J gave up 8 bases and V 4 bases, and 8 bases lay outside the gene matches. CDR3 length: 14 residues. CDR1 and CDR2 from the germline V gene are ENHRY and SYGVKD. Written as DNA, the CDR3 is TGTGCCATCAGTGCTCCTGACAGGGGGTACGGCTACACCTTC. The encoded protein is CAISAPDRGYGYTF.

V gene TRBV7-9 combines with J gene TRBJ2-1, with TRBD2 matching 14 bases. V lost 6 bases and J lost 4; bases outside the gene matches: 8. Germline lookup yields CDR1 SEHNR and CDR2 FQNEAQ (reference sequence). CDR3 length equals 17 residues. The CDR3 nucleotides read TGTGCCAGCAGTTTTGGGACTAGCGGGAGTTTTTACAATGAGCAGTTCTTC. The encoded protein is CASSFGTSGSFYNEQFF.

The V call is TRBV7-9, the J call TRBJ2-3; D may be TRBD1 (5 bases). V dropped 5 bases and J dropped 4 bases, with 13 bases sitting between them. Germline CDR1 reads SEHNR; CDR2 reads FQNEAQ (reference sequence). This CDR3 is built from 14 residues. This CDR3 reads CASSEVRVADTQYF. CDR3 in DNA: TGTGCCAGCAGCGAAGTCAGGGTTGCAGATACGCAGTATTTT. The full variable domain, its missing parts supplied by reference TRBV7-9 and TRBJ2-3, is DTGVSQNPRHKITKRGQNVTFRCDPISEHNRLYWYRQTLGQGPEFLTYFQNEAQLEKSRLLSDRFSAERPKGSFSTLEIQRTEQGDSAMYLCASSEVRVADTQYFGPGTRLTVL.

In its sample, this clone was seen once. This sequence joins TRBV7-6 and TRBJ2-5, with 9 positions matching TRBD2. V was pared by 5 bases and J by 4 bases, with 17 bases of the junction left unmatched. Per the germline V gene, CDR1 is SGHVS and CDR2 is FNYEAQ. The CDR3 is 18 amino acids. CDR3 region: CASSPRARLAGLTETQYF. For the CDR3, the DNA is TGTGCCAGCAGCCCCCGAGCCCGGCTAGCGGGATTGACAGAGACCCAGTACTTC.

The rearrangement uses TRBV15 and TRBJ2-2; D perhaps matches TRBD1 (5 bases). V lost 5 bases to trimming and J lost 2 bases, with 18 bases between them. Germline V gene data show CDR1 as LNHNV and CDR2 as YYDKDF (reference sequence). The CDR3 has 17 amino acids. The CDR3 sequence is CATSPEAPTGNTGELFF. The CDR3 DNA is TGTGCCACCAGCCCCGAGGCCCCAACAGGCAACACCGGGGAGCTGTTTTTT.

The chain couples TRBV10-1 to TRBJ2-3, with 7 bases lining up with TRBD2. Trimming cost V 5 bases and J 0 bases; bases outside gene matches: 2. This CDR3 is 14 amino acids long. Germline V gene data show CDR1 as WNHNN and CDR2 as SYGVQD (reference sequence). CDR3 DNA sequence: TGCGCCAGCAGTCAGCGGGGTAGCACAGATACGCAGTATTTT. Amino acids: CASSQRGSTDTQYF.

The gene calls are TRBV6-5 and TRBJ1-2, with a possible D match to TRBD1 (5 bases). This CDR3 is built from 13 residues. Germline CDR1 and CDR2: MNHEY and SVGAGI. V was pared by 5 bases and J by 7 bases, with 14 bases between. The CDR3 sequence: CASSAGEGIGYTF. The DNA for the CDR3 is TGTGCCAGCAGTGCTGGTGAGGGGATTGGCTACACCTTC.

The gene calls are TRBV6-6 and TRBJ2-1; D is uncertain. The CDR3 is 15 residues long. V lost 2 bases to trimming and J lost 0 bases, with 8 bases between them. Germline V gene data show CDR1 as MNHNY and CDR2 as SVGAGI (reference sequence). CDR3 sequence reads: CASSYRASSYNEQFF. CDR3 nucleotides: TGTGCCAGCAGTTACCGTGCTAGCTCCTACAATGAGCAGTTCTTC.

The chain employs TRBV18 and TRBJ1-5; the D is unclear. V lost 2 bases and J 2 bases, leaving 13 bases between the germline ends. CDR1 and CDR2 (germline): KGHSH, LQKENI. The CDR3 totals 16 residues. The CDR3 sequence: CASSPETGFRNQPQHF. CDR3 nucleotides: TGTGCCAGCTCACCAGAAACGGGATTCCGCAATCAGCCCCAGCATTTT. Together with reference TRBV18 and TRBJ1-5, the CDR3 gives the full variable domain: NAGVMQNPRHLVRRRGQEARLRCSPMKGHSHVYWYRQLPEEGLKFMVYLQKENIIDESGMPKERFSAEFPKEGPSILRIQQVVRGDSAAYFCASSPETGFRNQPQHFGDGTRLSIL.

This clone was seen only a few times. The same CDR3 can be traced to other DNA sequences in this sample. The gene calls are TRBV9 and TRBJ1-1; no clear D. With 0 bases removed from V and 0 bases from J, the gap between germline ends came to 3 bases. Germline-derived CDR1 and CDR2 are SGDLS and YYNGEE. CDR3 length: 13 residues. The CDR3 coding sequence is TGTGCCAGCAGCGTAGCTGTGAACACTGAAGCTTTCTTT. Protein product: CASSVAVNTEAFF. The full variable domain, completed using reference TRBV9 and TRBJ1-1, is DSGVTQTPKHLITATGQRVTLRCSPRSGDLSVYWYQQSLDQGLQFLIQYYNGEERAKGNILERFSAQQFPDLHSELNLSSLELGDSALYFCASSVAVNTEAFFGQGTRLTVV.

The gene calls are TRBV19 and TRBJ2-3, with D possibly matching TRBD1 (6 bases). The germline V gene encodes CDR1 LNHDA and CDR2 SQIVND (reference sequence). CDR3 size: 13 residues. V gave up 5 bases and J gave up 5 bases, with 11 bases separating them. The CDR3 reads CASSSGVGDTQYF. As DNA, the CDR3 is TGTGCCAGTAGTTCAGGGGTAGGAGATACGCAGTATTTT.

The V gene is TRBV25-1, the J gene TRBJ1-4; D unclear. The CDR3 runs 14 residues. Germline CDR1 and CDR2: MGHDK and SYGVNS. With 3 bases removed from V and 0 bases from J, the gap between germline ends came to 5 bases. CDR3 coding DNA: TGTGCCAGCAGTGACCCCGCAACTAATGAAAAACTGTTTTTT. Translating it yields CASSDPATNEKLFF.